Listed below are T cell receptor beta chains from one sample, sequenced in a study of technical replicates of blood from a handful of donors. Repertoires were generated with immunoSEQ multiplex PCR, while TCRdb's copy carries only in-frame clones and drops some. This sample has roughly 62,000 clones, with 91% found just once. The sequencing input was PBMCs. Receptors were obtained from a human donor in good health. Some clones in this sample may be carry-over from other donors' samples. Both conserved end residues are part of each CDR3. D genes are given only for firm matches. Clone size is shown for a subset of rows, as once, few, many or a class of expanded clone.

>TRBV19|TRBD2|.|TRBJ2-1
CASSSHGTSGAEQFF
TGTGCCAGTAGTTCTCACGGGACTAGCGGGGCGGAGCAGTTCTTC
>TRBV5-1|.|.|TRBJ2-3
CASSLGGEVDTQYF
TGCGCCAGCAGCCTCGGAGGGGAGGTAGATACGCAGTATTTT
>TRBV7-9|TRBD1|.|TRBJ2-7
CASSLGYRGLLEQYF
TGTGCCAGCAGCCTGGGATACAGGGGGCTTCTCGAGCAGTACTTC
>TRBV6-1|TRBD2|.|TRBJ2-1
CASSGGGLGEQFF
TGTGCCAGCAGTGGGGGAGGGCTTGGTGAGCAGTTCTTC
>TRBV15|.|.|TRBJ2-7
CATSLGGRNEQYF
TGTGCCACCAGCCTCGGGGGGCGGAACGAGCAGTACTTC
>TRBV7-9|.|.|TRBJ2-1
CASSLDWSSYNEQFF
TGTGCCAGCAGCTTAGACTGGAGCTCCTACAATGAGCAGTTCTTC
>TRBV4-2|.|.|TRBJ2-1
CASSHPGESGSYSYNEQFF
TGTGCCAGCAGCCACCCTGGCGAGAGCGGCTCATATTCCTACAATGAGCAGTTCTTC
>TRBV19|TRBD1|.|TRBJ2-7
CATNSPGQGTYEQYF
TGTGCCACAAACTCTCCGGGACAGGGAACCTACGAGCAGTACTTC
>TRBV5-1|.|.|TRBJ2-1
CASSAIPSSYNEQFF
TGCGCCAGCAGCGCCATACCTAGCTCCTACAATGAGCAGTTCTTC
>TRBV7-9|.|.|TRBJ1-2
CASSPVRVGTNYGYTF
TGTGCCAGCAGCCCAGTCCGGGTCGGGACTAACTATGGCTACACCTTC
>TRBV30|TRBD1|.|TRBJ1-6
CAWRTGSYNSPLHF
TGTGCCTGGAGGACAGGGTCCTATAATTCACCCCTCCACTTT
>TRBV7-3|.|.|TRBJ2-1
CASSPSRGGGIFF
TGTGCCAGCAGCCCGTCCCGGGGCGGGGGCATTTTCTTC
>TRBV5-1|TRBD2|.|TRBJ2-3
CASSAGLGAGTDTQYF
TGCGCCAGCAGCGCGGGACTAGGGGCGGGCACAGATACGCAGTATTTT
>TRBV6-4|.|few|TRBJ1-2
CASRALPGGYGYTF
TGTGCCAGCAGAGCCCTCCCGGGAGGCTATGGCTACACCTTC
>TRBV6-5|TRBD1|.|TRBJ1-2
CASSYSGRGFGYTF
TGTGCCAGCAGTTACTCGGGCAGGGGGTTTGGCTACACCTTC
>TRBV19|TRBD2|once|TRBJ2-3
CASRPGRGGRSSDTQYF
TGTGCCAGTAGACCCGGAAGGGGCGGGAGGTCCTCAGATACGCAGTATTTT
>TRBV4-1|TRBD2|once|TRBJ2-5
CASSQDRLAGWETQYF
TGCGCCAGCAGCCAAGATCGGCTAGCGGGATGGGAGACCCAGTACTTC
>TRBV6-1|TRBD1|.|TRBJ1-1
CASSEGAGQGWTEAFF
TGTGCCAGCAGTGAAGGGGCGGGACAGGGTTGGACTGAAGCTTTCTTT
>TRBV19|TRBD2|.|TRBJ2-7
CASSMGLADGEQYF
TGTGCCAGTAGTATGGGACTAGCGGACGGGGAGCAGTACTTC
>TRBV9|TRBD1|.|TRBJ1-6
CASGQGAGSPLHF
TGTGCCAGCGGGCAGGGGGCTGGGTCACCCCTCCACTTT
>TRBV5-4|.|.|TRBJ2-6
CASSLERRLSGANVLTF
TGTGCCAGCAGCCTGGAGCGGCGGCTCTCTGGGGCCAACGTCCTGACTTTC
>TRBV7-2|.|.|TRBJ1-3
CASSLAGTTGNTIYF
TGTGCCAGCAGCTTAGCCGGGACAACTGGAAACACCATATATTTT
>TRBV4-1|TRBD2|.|TRBJ2-7
CASSQESIWTSLYEQYF
TGCGCCAGCAGCCAAGAGAGTATTTGGACTAGTCTCTACGAGCAGTACTTC
>TRBV2|.|.|TRBJ2-7
CASSVVFRGEQYF
TGTGCCAGCAGTGTTGTCTTTAGGGGGGAGCAGTACTTC
>TRBV6-1|TRBD1|.|TRBJ2-7
CASRAGTGADEQYF
TGTGCCAGCAGAGCCGGGACAGGGGCGGACGAGCAGTACTTC
>TRBV7-6|.|.|TRBJ1-1
CASSPRRVNTEAFF
TGTGCCAGCAGCCCCCGGAGGGTGAACACTGAAGCTTTCTTT
>TRBV15|.|.|TRBJ2-5
CATSGSPLEAETQYF
TGTGCCACCAGCGGATCCCCGTTGGAGGCAGAGACCCAGTACTTC
>TRBV5-1|.|.|TRBJ2-3
CASRQGRADTQYF
TGCGCCAGCAGACAGGGCAGGGCAGATACGCAGTATTTT